This TCR beta chain was documented in a study of OX40 agonist ivuxolimab in advanced cancers. CDR1 SGHVS and CDR2 FQNEAQ come from the germline V gene. The CDR3 has 17 residues. V gave up 5 bases and J gave up 4 bases, with 23 bases separating them. The assay was immunoSEQ multiplex PCR, and TCRdb's table has in-frame clones only and misses some. The top ten hold approximately 4.8% of the sample, which has about 80,000 clones, approximately 90% seen once. This receptor was taken from an adult with an advanced solid tumor such as melanoma, head and neck, liver or kidney cancer. The sequenced sample was CD4+ or CD8+ T cells sorted from blood, obtained in a trial of the OX40 agonist ivuxolimab. This rearrangement joins TRBV7-8 to TRBJ2-5; D may be TRBD1 (7 bases). DNA of the CDR3: TGTGCCAGCAGCAATAAGGGTTTGGCAGGGGGAGGAGAGACCCAGTACTTC. Translated: CASSNKGLAGGGETQYF.